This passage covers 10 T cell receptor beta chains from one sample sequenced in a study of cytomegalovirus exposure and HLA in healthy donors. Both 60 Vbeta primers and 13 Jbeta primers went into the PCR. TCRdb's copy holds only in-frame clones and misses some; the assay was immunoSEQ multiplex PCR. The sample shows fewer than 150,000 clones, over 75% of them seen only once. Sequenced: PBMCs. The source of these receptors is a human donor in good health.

The CDR3 nucleotides are TGTGCCAGCAGTTTATCGGGACAGGGGGCTAGCGAGCAGTACTTC. It codes for CASSLSGQGASEQYF. The chain is built from TRBV27 and TRBJ2-7; 12 nucleotides agree with TRBD1. The CDR3 is 15 residues long. In germline, CDR1 is MNHEY, CDR2 SMNVEV (reference sequence). J lost 6 bases, V lost 0 bases, and 3 bases had no gene match.

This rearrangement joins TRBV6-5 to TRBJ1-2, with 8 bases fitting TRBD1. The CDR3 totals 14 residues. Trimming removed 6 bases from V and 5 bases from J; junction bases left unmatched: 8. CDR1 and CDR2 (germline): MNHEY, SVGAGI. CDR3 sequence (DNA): TGTGCCAGCAGCCCCGACAGGGGACGGTATGGCTACACCTTC. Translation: CASSPDRGRYGYTF.

The CDR3 DNA reads TGTGCCAGCAGCCTGGGGGGGGTTACTGAAGCTTTCTTT. Translating gives CASSLGGVTEAFF. This chain connects TRBV11-2 to TRBJ1-1, with a weak D call TRBD1 (5 bases). V was clipped by 5 bases and J by 5 bases, with 12 bases between them. Germline CDR1 and CDR2: SGHAT and FQNNGV. The CDR3 loop spans 13 amino acids.

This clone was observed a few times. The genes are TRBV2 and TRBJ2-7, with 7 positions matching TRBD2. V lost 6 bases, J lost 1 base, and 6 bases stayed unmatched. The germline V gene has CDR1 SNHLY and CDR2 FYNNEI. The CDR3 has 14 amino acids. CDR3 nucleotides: TGTGCCAGCAGGGGGGGGTATGATTCCTACGAGCAGTACTTC. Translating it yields CASRGGYDSYEQYF.

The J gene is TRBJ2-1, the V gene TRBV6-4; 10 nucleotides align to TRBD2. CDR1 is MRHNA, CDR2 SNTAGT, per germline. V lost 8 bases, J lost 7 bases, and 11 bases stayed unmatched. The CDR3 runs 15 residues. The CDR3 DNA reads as TGTGCCAGCCGGACGCTAGCGGGAGTCGGGAATGAGCAGTTCTTC. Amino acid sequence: CASRTLAGVGNEQFF.

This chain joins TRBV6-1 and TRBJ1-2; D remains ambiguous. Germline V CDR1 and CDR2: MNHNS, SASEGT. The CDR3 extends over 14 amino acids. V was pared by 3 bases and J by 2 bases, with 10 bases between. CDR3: CASSDLLSNYGYTF. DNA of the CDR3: TGTGCCAGCAGTGACCTCCTAAGCAACTATGGCTACACCTTC.

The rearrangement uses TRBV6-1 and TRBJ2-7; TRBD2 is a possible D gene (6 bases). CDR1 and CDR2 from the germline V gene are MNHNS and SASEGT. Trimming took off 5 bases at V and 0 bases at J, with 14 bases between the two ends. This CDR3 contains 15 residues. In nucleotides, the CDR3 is TGTGCCAGCAGTCCCTGGGACGGGAGCTCCTACGAGCAGTACTTC. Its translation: CASSPWDGSSYEQYF.

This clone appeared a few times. CDR3 sequence: CASSRQDSYEQYF. The CDR3 nucleotides read TGTGCCAGCAGTCGACAGGACTCCTACGAGCAGTACTTC. V gene TRBV6-1 combines with J gene TRBJ2-7; perhaps TRBD1 as D (6 bases). CDR3 length: 13 amino acids. With 5 bases removed from V and 0 bases from J, the gap between germline ends came to 8 bases. Germline lookup yields CDR1 MNHNS and CDR2 SASEGT.

CDR3 sequence reads: CASSLAFGPRAVDTQYF. CDR3 DNA: TGTGCCAGCAGCTTGGCATTTGGACCCCGAGCGGTAGATACGCAGTATTTT. The rearrangement links TRBV5-6 to TRBJ2-3, with D possibly TRBD2 on 5 matching bases. The V and J ends lost 0 bases and 5 bases respectively, with 19 bases between them. This CDR3 is built from 17 residues. The germline CDR1 and CDR2 sequences are SGHDT and YYEEEE.

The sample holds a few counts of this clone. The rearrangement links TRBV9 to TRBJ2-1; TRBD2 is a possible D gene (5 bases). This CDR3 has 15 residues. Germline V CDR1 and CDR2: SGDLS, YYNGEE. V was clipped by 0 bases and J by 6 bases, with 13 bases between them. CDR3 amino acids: CASSVVATGSNEQFF. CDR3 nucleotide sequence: TGTGCCAGCAGCGTAGTGGCCACGGGGTCCAATGAGCAGTTCTTC.